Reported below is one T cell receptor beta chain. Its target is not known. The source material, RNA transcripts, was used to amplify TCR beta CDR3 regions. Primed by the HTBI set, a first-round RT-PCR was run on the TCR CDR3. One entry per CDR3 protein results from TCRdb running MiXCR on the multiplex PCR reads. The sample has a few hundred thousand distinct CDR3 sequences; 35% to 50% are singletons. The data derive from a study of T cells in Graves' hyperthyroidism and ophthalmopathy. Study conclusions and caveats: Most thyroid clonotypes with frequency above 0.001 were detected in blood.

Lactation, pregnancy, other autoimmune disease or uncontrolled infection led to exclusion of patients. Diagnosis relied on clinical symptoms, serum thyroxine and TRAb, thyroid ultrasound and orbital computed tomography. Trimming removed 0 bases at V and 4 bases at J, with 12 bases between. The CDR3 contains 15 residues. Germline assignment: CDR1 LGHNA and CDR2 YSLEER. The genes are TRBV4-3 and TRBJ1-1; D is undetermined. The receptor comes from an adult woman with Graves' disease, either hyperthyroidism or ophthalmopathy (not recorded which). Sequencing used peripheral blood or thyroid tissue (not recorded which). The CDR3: CASSQDGHLGTEAFF. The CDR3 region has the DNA TGCGCCAGCAGCCAAGATGGGCATCTTGGCACTGAAGCTTTCTTT.